One sample yielded the 29 T cell receptor beta chains listed below, sequenced in a study of T cells after yellow fever vaccination. TCRdb analysed the 5' RACE reads with MiXCR anew, one entry per CDR3 protein. Seen here are hundreds of thousands of distinct CDR3 sequences, 9% to 15% observed once, and the top ten hold 15%. The sample here was PBMCs, taken on the day of the yellow fever booster vaccination. All receptors derive from a man between 25 and 39 years old who received the YFV17D yellow fever vaccine.

This chain joins TRBV12-3 or TRBV12-4 and TRBJ2-7, with no clear D. The CDR3 length is 12 residues. The germline V and J ends were trimmed by 2 bases and 7 bases, with 9 bases remaining between them. In nucleotides, the CDR3 is TGTGCCAGCAGTTTACAGTCTTTAGAGCAGTACTTC. It codes for CASSLQSLEQYF.

This clonotype was recorded a few times. The CDR3 sequence: CATRGQGSNEQFF. CDR3 DNA: TGTGCCACCAGGGGACAGGGGAGCAATGAGCAGTTCTTC. V gene TRBV24-1 combines with J gene TRBJ2-1, with 10 bases identical to TRBD1. The CDR3 is 13 amino acids. In germline, CDR1 is KGHDR, CDR2 SFDVKD. J gave up 6 bases and V 7 bases, and 2 bases lay outside the gene matches.

This clonotype was seen a few times. V usage is TRBV5-1 and J usage is TRBJ2-5; 10 nucleotides agree with TRBD2. In germline, CDR1 is SGHRS, CDR2 YFSETQ. The CDR3 is 15 amino acids. J was trimmed by 0 bases and V by 4 bases; bases with no gene match: 3. The DNA for the CDR3 is TGCGCCAGCAGCCAGGGACTAGCGAACCAAGAGACCCAGTACTTC. It yields the protein CASSQGLANQETQYF.

The chain combines TRBV7-6 with TRBJ2-1, with TRBD2 matching over 13 bases. The CDR3 is made up of 16 amino acids. Per the germline V gene, CDR1 is SGHVS and CDR2 is FNYEAQ. Losses at the gene ends were 5 bases for V and 6 bases for J; bases not matched to a gene: 7. The CDR3 sequence: CASSRRLAGGTNEQFF. CDR3 DNA: TGTGCCAGCAGCCGTCGACTAGCGGGAGGAACCAATGAGCAGTTCTTC.

This clonotype has ten or more counts. The chain joins TRBV7-2 to TRBJ2-7; 10 bases agree with TRBD2. V trimming: 5 bases; J trimming: 0 bases; junction bases outside the gene matches: 7. The CDR3 covers 16 residues. In germline, CDR1 is SGHTA, CDR2 FQGNSA. CDR3 nucleotide sequence: TGTGCCAGCAGCCGAACTGCTAGCGGGAGCTCCTACGAGCAGTACTTC. Translation: CASSRTASGSSYEQYF.

This rearrangement joins TRBV6-2 or TRBV6-3 to TRBJ1-3, with D uncertain. V lost 5 bases, J lost 7 bases, and 6 bases lay in between. Per the germline V gene, CDR1 is MNHEY and CDR2 is SVGEGT. The CDR3 consists of 11 residues. This chain's CDR3 is CASSPANTIYF. The CDR3, as DNA: TGTGCCAGCAGTCCTGCGAACACCATATATTTT.

The rearrangement links TRBV29-1 to TRBJ2-2; D not certain. Germline CDR1 SQVTM, CDR2 ANQGSEA. The V end lost 4 bases, the J end lost 6 bases, and 9 bases lay between the germline ends. The CDR3 runs to 12 residues. CDR3 DNA sequence: TGCAGCGTTGGACGGCAGGCCGGGGAGCTGTTTTTT. This sequence encodes CSVGRQAGELFF.

This clonotype was observed many times. CDR3 DNA: TGCGCCAGCAGCTCCCGACTAGCAGGCTACGAGCAGTACTTC. Protein: CASSSRLAGYEQYF. V and J are TRBV5-1 and TRBJ2-7; 7 bases align to TRBD2. V was pared by 3 bases and J by 3 bases, with 6 bases of the junction left unmatched. The CDR3 totals 14 residues. The germline V gene encodes CDR1 SGHRS and CDR2 YFSETQ.

The table lists this clonotype with a few counts. The chain combines TRBV20-1 with TRBJ2-5; D is perhaps TRBD2 (7 bases). This CDR3 contains 16 residues. From germline, CDR1 is DFQATT and CDR2 SNEGSKA (reference sequence). V was cut by 4 bases and J by 3 bases, with 21 bases left in between. For the CDR3, the DNA is TGCAGTGCTACCGTAGGGGGAGGGGGTGCCGAAGAGACCCAGTACTTC. This gives the protein CSATVGGGGAEETQYF.

The chain uses TRBV20-1 and TRBJ2-1, with D perhaps TRBD1 (6 bases). V was cut by 3 bases and J by 3 bases, with 15 bases left in between. The CDR3 is made up of 15 amino acids. Germline V gives CDR1 DFQATT, CDR2 SNEGSKA (reference sequence). Here the CDR3 DNA reads TGCAGTGCTAGCCTGTCAGGGGCGTACTACAATGAGCAGTTCTTC. This gives the protein CSASLSGAYYNEQFF.

This chain connects TRBV27 to TRBJ2-7; TRBD2 aligns across 9 bases. V was clipped by 7 bases and J by 4 bases; unmatched bases: 11. Germline V gene data show CDR1 as MNHEY and CDR2 as SMNVEV (reference sequence). The CDR3 length is 15 residues. This chain's CDR3 is CASTLSGSNLYEQYF. As DNA, the CDR3 is TGTGCCAGCACCCTTAGCGGGAGTAATTTGTACGAGCAGTACTTC.

The V and J genes are TRBV12-3 or TRBV12-4 and TRBJ1-6; perhaps TRBD1 as D (5 bases). The CDR3 spans 12 residues. Trimming stripped 10 bases from V and 10 bases from J, with 14 bases between. CDR3 residues: CATREGRSPLHF. CDR3 sequence (DNA): TGTGCCACACGAGAGGGGAGGTCACCCCTCCACTTT.

This chain uses TRBV12-3 or TRBV12-4 with TRBJ2-1, with 10 bases matching TRBD2. V lost 6 bases and J lost 6; bases outside the gene matches: 8. The CDR3 extends over 15 amino acids. CDR3 protein: CASSARTSGSNEQFF. The CDR3 DNA reads TGTGCCAGCAGCGCTCGGACTAGCGGCTCCAATGAGCAGTTCTTC.

Many counts were recorded for this clonotype. The V and J genes are TRBV20-1 and TRBJ2-3; D ambiguous. The germline CDR1 and CDR2 sequences are DFQATT and SNEGSKA (reference sequence). V was clipped by 6 bases and J by 0 bases, with 4 bases between them. The CDR3 runs 11 residues. This CDR3 is CSAGSTDTQYF. The CDR3 region has the DNA TGCAGTGCGGGGAGCACAGATACGCAGTATTTT.

This sequence joins TRBV2 and TRBJ2-2, with TRBD1 identical over 7 bases. The trim removed 6 bases at V and 7 bases at J, leaving 5 bases unmatched. This CDR3 is 13 amino acids long. The germline V gene encodes CDR1 SNHLY and CDR2 FYNNEI. This CDR3 reads CASRGTVGGELFF. The CDR3 region has the DNA TGTGCCAGCAGAGGGACAGTCGGCGGGGAGCTGTTTTTT.

V usage is TRBV6-1 and J usage is TRBJ2-1; 9 bases fit TRBD2. The CDR3 consists of 16 residues. The germline CDR1 and CDR2 sequences are MNHNS and SASEGT. With V trimmed by 8 bases and J by 10 bases, 18 bases remained unmatched. DNA of the CDR3: TGTGCCAGCCGCACCACCGGGCGGGAGGGCCAACAAGAGCAGTTCTTC. Translation gives CASRTTGREGQQEQFF.

The chain employs TRBV28 and TRBJ1-1; D call uncertain. The germline V and J ends were trimmed by 6 bases and 1 base, with 12 bases remaining between them. The CDR3 has 14 amino acids. Per the germline V gene, CDR1 is MDHEN and CDR2 is SYDVKM. The CDR3 region has the DNA TGTGCCAGCAGGGAAGTGAACCCGAACACTGAAGCTTTCTTT. This sequence encodes CASREVNPNTEAFF.

J is TRBJ2-5 and V is TRBV5-4, with TRBD2 matching over 7 bases. CDR3 length: 15 residues. Germline V lookup: CDR1 SGHNT, CDR2 YYREEE (reference sequence). Trimming at V came to 2 bases and at J to 0 bases, leaving 4 bases not matched to a gene. The CDR3 bases are TGTGCCAGCAGCTTCCCCCTAGCGGACCAAGAGACCCAGTACTTC. Translated: CASSFPLADQETQYF.

The genes are TRBV19 and TRBJ1-5; D perhaps matches TRBD1 (6 bases). CDR1 LNHDA and CDR2 SQIVND come from the germline V gene (reference sequence). CDR3 length equals 13 residues. The V end lost 4 bases, the J end lost 6 bases, and 10 bases lay between the germline ends. The CDR3 DNA follows: TGTGCCAGTAGTAGGGGACAATCTCAGCCCCAGCATTTT. It translates to CASSRGQSQPQHF.

There are a few counts of this clonotype. V and J are TRBV20-1 and TRBJ2-7, with 12 bases matching TRBD2. The V segment lost 5 bases and the J segment 3 bases; nucleotides outside the gene matches: 5. CDR3 size: 14 residues. Per germline, CDR1 DFQATT and CDR2 SNEGSKA (reference sequence). As DNA, the CDR3 is TGCAGTGCTGGACTAGCGGGGACCTTCTACGAGCAGTACTTC. It is translated as CSAGLAGTFYEQYF.

This clonotype has just a few counts. This chain links TRBV6-5 with TRBJ2-5; TRBD1 matches at 10 bases. CDR1 is MNHEY, CDR2 SVGAGI, per germline. V lost 0 bases, J lost 6 bases, and 4 bases stayed unmatched. There are 15 residues in the CDR3. This CDR3 is CASSYSGTGEKTQYF. In DNA form, the CDR3 reads TGTGCCAGCAGTTACTCTGGGACAGGGGAAAAGACCCAGTACTTC.

Only a few counts were recorded for this clonotype. The chain uses TRBV6-2 or TRBV6-3 and TRBJ2-2, with D possibly matching TRBD1 (5 bases). Trimming removed 6 bases from V and 7 bases from J, with 9 bases in between. From germline, CDR1 is MNHEY and CDR2 SVGEGT. This CDR3 is built from 12 residues. The CDR3 region has the DNA TGTGCCAGCAGGAAGGGGTTCGGGGAGCTGTTTTTT. It codes for CASRKGFGELFF.

This clonotype was picked up a small number of times. The rearrangement joins TRBV7-2 to TRBJ1-5; D unclear. Germline V gene data show CDR1 as SGHTA and CDR2 as FQGNSA. Trimming shortened V by 1 base and J by 9 bases, and 16 bases separated the two germline ends. This CDR3 has 15 residues. The CDR3 nucleotides read TGTGCCAGCAGCTTAGGCGGAACGGGTTATCGGCCCCAGCATTTT. It translates to CASSLGGTGYRPQHF.

The CDR3 DNA follows: TGTGCCAGCAGCTTGGGACCATTCTCCTATAATTCACCCCTCCACTTT. It is translated as CASSLGPFSYNSPLHF. The rearrangement links TRBV5-6 to TRBJ1-6, with D uncertain. The CDR3 has 16 residues. Germline values: CDR1 SGHDT, CDR2 YYEEEE. V was cut by 0 bases and J by 0 bases, with 7 bases left in between.

There are many counts of this clonotype. The rearrangement uses TRBV9 and TRBJ2-2, with 12 nucleotides matching TRBD1. The CDR3 spans 16 residues. Looked up from germline, CDR1 is SGDLS and CDR2 is YYNGEE. Trimming took 4 bases from V and 4 from J; bases not matched to a gene: 5. The CDR3 here is CASSPWDRGLTGELFF. CDR3 nucleotides: TGTGCCAGCAGCCCGTGGGACAGGGGGCTCACCGGGGAGCTGTTTTTT.

V gene TRBV7-8 combines with J gene TRBJ2-7; 9 bases agree with TRBD2. Trimming removed 3 bases from V and 2 bases from J; junction bases left unmatched: 5. CDR3 length equals 15 residues. Germline assignment: CDR1 SGHVS and CDR2 FQNEAQ. CDR3 DNA sequence: TGTGCCAGCAGCTTTGGCCTAGCGGGAACCTACGAGCAGTACTTC. Protein sequence: CASSFGLAGTYEQYF.

The table lists this clonotype with a few counts. In DNA, the CDR3 is TGCGCCAGCAACGACAGGGGGCCCTATGAGCAGTTCTTC. Its protein is CASNDRGPYEQFF. This chain uses TRBV5-1 with TRBJ2-1; 10 bases match TRBD1. Germline trimming cut 6 bases from V and 8 bases from J; bases unmatched to any gene: 5. CDR1 is SGHRS and CDR2 is YFSETQ in the germline V gene. CDR3 size: 13 residues. The whole variable domain, remainder taken from reference TRBV5-1 and TRBJ2-1, is KAGVTQTPRYLIKTRGQQVTLSCSPISGHRSVSWYQQTPGQGLQFLFEYFSETQRNKGNFPGRFSGRQFSNSRSEMNVSTLELGDSALYLCASNDRGPYEQFFGPGTRLTVL.

This clonotype was counted between two and nine times. CDR3 sequence: CSVALGQRSYNEQFF. In nucleotides, the CDR3 is TGCAGCGTTGCATTGGGACAGCGGTCCTACAATGAGCAGTTCTTC. The rearrangement uses TRBV29-1 and TRBJ2-1; 7 positions match TRBD1. Germline CDR1 and CDR2: SQVTM and ANQGSEA. The CDR3 totals 15 residues. V lost 4 bases to trimming and J lost 1 base; unmatched junction nucleotides: 7.

This chain connects TRBV7-2 to TRBJ2-5; 9 positions match TRBD2. The CDR3 covers 13 residues. Per germline, CDR1 SGHTA and CDR2 FQGNSA. V shed 8 bases and J 5 bases; nucleotides not matched to a gene: 6. The CDR3 sequence: CASATRGGETQYF. CDR3 bases: TGTGCCAGCGCAACGCGGGGGGGTGAGACCCAGTACTTC.